The next 12 T cell receptor beta chains were all read from a single sample in a study of CXCR3-negative and CXCR3-positive naive CD8 T cells. UMI labels and 5' RACE were used to prepare the TRB cDNA libraries. After re-calling the 5' RACE reads, TCRdb lists one entry per CDR3 protein, DNA absent. There are about 8,300 distinct CDR3 sequences in the sample, with 2% to 2.5% held by the top ten. The sequenced sample was naive CXCR3- CD8+ T cells from blood. Documented subset: CD45RO-CCR7+CD27+CD95- naive CD8+ T cells lacking CXCR3 (TNR3-). All receptors derive from a human donor in good health. Some clones in this sample may be carry-over from other donors' samples.

Measured by frequency, this clonotype is medium-sized (0.01 to 0.1%). This chain links TRBV29-1 with TRBJ2-1; the TCRdb D gene call, TRBD2, has no DNA to confirm it. Per the germline V gene, CDR1 is SQVTM and CDR2 is ANQGSEA. The CDR3 loop spans 12 amino acids. The CDR3 loop reads CSAGTQYNEQFF.

This clonotype counts as medium-sized by frequency. The V and J genes are TRBV10-3 and TRBJ1-6. The germline V gene has CDR1 ENHRY and CDR2 SYGVKD. CDR3 size: 15 residues. The CDR3 here is CAISESPGLDSPLHF.

Frequency places this clonotype as medium-sized. The gene calls are TRBV29-1 and TRBJ2-1; the TCRdb call, TRBD1, lacks DNA for checking. The CDR3 is made up of 16 amino acids. CDR1 is SQVTM and CDR2 is ANQGSEA in the germline V gene. The chain's CDR3 is CSVEVRQGRSYNEQFF.

This clonotype registers medium-sized (0.01 to 0.1%) by frequency. V and J are TRBV29-1 and TRBJ2-2; TCRdb indicates TRBD2, and absent DNA this call remains unverified. From germline, CDR1 is SQVTM and CDR2 ANQGSEA. The CDR3 runs 16 residues. This CDR3 is CSVEVLTPLNTGELFF.

This clonotype is deemed medium-sized by its frequency. CDR3 sequence: CASSLSAGTGPGANVLTF. V and J are TRBV27 and TRBJ2-6; TCRdb outputs TRBD1, but without DNA this stays unchecked. Germline CDR1 is MNHEY and CDR2 is SMNVEV (reference sequence). The CDR3 totals 18 residues.

This chain uses TRBV7-9 with TRBJ2-7; TCRdb's D gene call, TRBD2, goes unchecked for lack of DNA. CDR1 is SEHNR, CDR2 FQNEAQ, per germline (reference sequence). The length of the CDR3 is 14 residues. The CDR3 region is CASSSASGHYEQYF.

CDR3 sequence: CSVEDPLADEQFF. The rearrangement links TRBV29-1 to TRBJ2-1; the TCRdb D gene call, TRBD2, has no DNA to confirm it. Per germline, CDR1 SQVTM and CDR2 ANQGSEA. The CDR3 has 13 residues.

CDR3: CASSHRDRLQETQYF. The chain uses TRBV18 and TRBJ2-5; without DNA, the TCRdb call of TRBD2 cannot be checked. Germline V gives CDR1 KGHSH, CDR2 LQKENI. The CDR3 totals 15 residues.

The CDR3 spells CASSLGLALDEQFF. This rearrangement joins TRBV5-1 to TRBJ2-1; there is no DNA to check the TCRdb D call of TRBD2. Germline V gene lookup returns CDR1 SGHRS and CDR2 YFSETQ. The length of the CDR3 is 14 residues.

Judged by frequency, this clonotype is medium-sized. The chain employs TRBV14 and TRBJ1-1. This CDR3 has 13 amino acids. Germline V gene sequence: CDR1 SGHDN, CDR2 FVKESK. The CDR3 loop reads CASSQVLNTEAFF.

Frequency places this clonotype as medium-sized. This chain connects TRBV4-2 to TRBJ1-1; TCRdb outputs TRBD1, but without DNA this stays unchecked. Germline CDR1 is LGHNA and CDR2 is YNFKEQ. The length of the CDR3 is 13 residues. CDR3 sequence reads: CASSQGGIAEAFF.

The rearrangement uses TRBV19 and TRBJ1-5. The CDR3 runs 14 residues. Germline V gene data show CDR1 as LNHDA and CDR2 as SQIVND (reference sequence). CDR3 in amino acids: CASSITSTGPPQHF.